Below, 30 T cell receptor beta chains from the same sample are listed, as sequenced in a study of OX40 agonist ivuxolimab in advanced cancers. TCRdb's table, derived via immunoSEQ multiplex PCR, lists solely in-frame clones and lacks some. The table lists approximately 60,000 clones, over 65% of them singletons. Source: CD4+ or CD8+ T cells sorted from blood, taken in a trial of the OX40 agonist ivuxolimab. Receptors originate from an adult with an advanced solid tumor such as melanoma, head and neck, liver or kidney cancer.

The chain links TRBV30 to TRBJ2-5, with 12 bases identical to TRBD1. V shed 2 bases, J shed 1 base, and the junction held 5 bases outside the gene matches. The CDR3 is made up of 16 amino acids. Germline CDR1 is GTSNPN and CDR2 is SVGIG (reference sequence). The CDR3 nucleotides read TGTGCCTGGAGTCGCGGGACAGGGGGCTTCCAAGAGACCCAGTACTTC. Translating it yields CAWSRGTGGFQETQYF.

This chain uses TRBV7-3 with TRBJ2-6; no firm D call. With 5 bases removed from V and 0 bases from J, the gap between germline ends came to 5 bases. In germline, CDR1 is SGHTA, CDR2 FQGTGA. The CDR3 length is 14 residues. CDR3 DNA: TGTGCCAGCAGCCAAATCTCTGGGGCCAACGTCCTGACTTTC. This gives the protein CASSQISGANVLTF.

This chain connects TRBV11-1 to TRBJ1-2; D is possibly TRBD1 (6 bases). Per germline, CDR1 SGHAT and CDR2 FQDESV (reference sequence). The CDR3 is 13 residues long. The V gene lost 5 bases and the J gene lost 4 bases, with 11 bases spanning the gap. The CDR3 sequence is CASSQQQGYGYTF. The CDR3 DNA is TGTGCCAGCAGCCAACAACAGGGCTATGGCTACACCTTC.

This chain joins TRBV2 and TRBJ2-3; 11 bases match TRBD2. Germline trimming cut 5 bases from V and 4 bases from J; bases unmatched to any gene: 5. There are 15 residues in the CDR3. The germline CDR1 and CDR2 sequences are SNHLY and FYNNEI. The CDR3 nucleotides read TGTGCCAGCAGTCCCCTAGCGGGGGGCCCAGATACGCAGTATTTT. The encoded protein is CASSPLAGGPDTQYF. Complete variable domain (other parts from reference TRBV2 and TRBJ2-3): EPEVTQTPSHQVTQMGQEVILRCVPISNHLYFYWYRQILGQKVEFLVSFYNNEISEKSEIFDDQFSVERPDGSNFTLKIRSTKLEDSAMYFCASSPLAGGPDTQYFGPGTRLTVL.

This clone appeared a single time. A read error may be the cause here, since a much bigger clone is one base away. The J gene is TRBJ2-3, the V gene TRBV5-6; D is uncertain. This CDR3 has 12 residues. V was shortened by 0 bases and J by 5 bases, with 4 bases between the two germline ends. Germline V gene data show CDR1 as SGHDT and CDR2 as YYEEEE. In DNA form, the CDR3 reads TGTGCCAGCAGCTTGGGCATAGATACGCAGTATTTT. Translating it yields CASSLGIDTQYF.

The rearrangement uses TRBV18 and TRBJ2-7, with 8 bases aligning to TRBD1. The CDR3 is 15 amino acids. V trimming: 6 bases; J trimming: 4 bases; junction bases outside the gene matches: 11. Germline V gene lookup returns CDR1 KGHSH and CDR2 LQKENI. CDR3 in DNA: TGTGCCAGCTCGGCAGGGGGCATAACGTCATACGAGCAGTACTTC. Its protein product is CASSAGGITSYEQYF.

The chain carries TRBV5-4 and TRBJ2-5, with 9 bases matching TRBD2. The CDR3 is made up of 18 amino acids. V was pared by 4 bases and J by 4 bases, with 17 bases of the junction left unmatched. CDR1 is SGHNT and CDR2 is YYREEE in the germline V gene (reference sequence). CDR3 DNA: TGTGCCAGCAGCCCGCGGGGAGCGGGGGGCCCAAAGGGAGAGACCCAGTACTTC. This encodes CASSPRGAGGPKGETQYF.

CDR3 protein: CASGTRGPYNEQFF. CDR3 in DNA: TGTGCCAGCGGCACCAGGGGCCCCTACAATGAGCAGTTCTTC. The chain links TRBV6-6 to TRBJ2-1, with D perhaps TRBD1 (6 bases). Deletions cut 8 bases from V and 2 bases from J, with 13 bases between. The length of the CDR3 is 14 residues. In germline, CDR1 is MNHNY, CDR2 SVGAGI (reference sequence).

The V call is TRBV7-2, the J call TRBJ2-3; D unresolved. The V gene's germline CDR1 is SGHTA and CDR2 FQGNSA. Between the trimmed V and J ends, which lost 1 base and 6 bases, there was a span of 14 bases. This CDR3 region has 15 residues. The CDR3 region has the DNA TGTGCCAGCAGCTTAGAGTACAGTTCCTTGGATACGCAGTATTTT. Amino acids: CASSLEYSSLDTQYF.

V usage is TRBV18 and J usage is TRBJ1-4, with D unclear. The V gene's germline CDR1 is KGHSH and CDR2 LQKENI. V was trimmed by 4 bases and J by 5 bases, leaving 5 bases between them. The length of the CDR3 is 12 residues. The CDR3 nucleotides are TGTGCCAGCTCACAGGGAAATGAAAAACTGTTTTTT. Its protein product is CASSQGNEKLFF.

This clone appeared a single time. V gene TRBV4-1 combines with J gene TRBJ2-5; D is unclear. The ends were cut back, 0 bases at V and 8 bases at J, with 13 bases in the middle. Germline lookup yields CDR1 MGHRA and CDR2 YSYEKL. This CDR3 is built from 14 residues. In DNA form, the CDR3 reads TGCGCCAGCAGCCAAGATCTGGGGAAGAGAACCCAGTACTTC. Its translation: CASSQDLGKRTQYF.

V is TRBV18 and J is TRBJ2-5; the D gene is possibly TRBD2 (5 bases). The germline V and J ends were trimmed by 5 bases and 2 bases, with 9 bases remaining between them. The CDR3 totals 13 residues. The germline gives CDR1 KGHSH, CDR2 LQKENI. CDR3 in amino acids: CASSSGVQETQYF. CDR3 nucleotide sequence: TGTGCCAGCTCATCCGGGGTTCAAGAGACCCAGTACTTC.

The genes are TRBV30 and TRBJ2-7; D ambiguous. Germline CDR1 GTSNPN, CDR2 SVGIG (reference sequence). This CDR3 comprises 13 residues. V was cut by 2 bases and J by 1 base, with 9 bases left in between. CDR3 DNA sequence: TGTGCCTGGAGTATAACGGTGTCCTACGAGCAGTACTTC. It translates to CAWSITVSYEQYF.

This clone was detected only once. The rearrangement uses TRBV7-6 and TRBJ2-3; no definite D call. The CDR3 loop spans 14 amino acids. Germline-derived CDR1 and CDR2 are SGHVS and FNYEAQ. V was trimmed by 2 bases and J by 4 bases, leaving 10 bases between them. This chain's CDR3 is CASSLSLSSDTQYF. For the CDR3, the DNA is TGTGCCAGCAGCTTATCGCTAAGCTCAGATACGCAGTATTTT. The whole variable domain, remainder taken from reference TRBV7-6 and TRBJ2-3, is GAGVSQSPRYKVTKRGQDVALRCDPISGHVSLYWYRQALGQGPEFLTYFNYEAQQDKSGLPNDRFSAERPEGSISTLTIQRTEQRDSAMYRCASSLSLSSDTQYFGPGTRLTVL.

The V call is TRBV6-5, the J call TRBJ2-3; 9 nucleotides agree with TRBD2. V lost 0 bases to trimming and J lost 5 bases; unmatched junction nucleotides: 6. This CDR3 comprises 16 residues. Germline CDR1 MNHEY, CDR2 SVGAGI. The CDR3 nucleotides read TGTGCCAGCAGTTACTCGAGTCTAGCGGGGAAAGATACGCAGTATTTT. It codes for CASSYSSLAGKDTQYF.

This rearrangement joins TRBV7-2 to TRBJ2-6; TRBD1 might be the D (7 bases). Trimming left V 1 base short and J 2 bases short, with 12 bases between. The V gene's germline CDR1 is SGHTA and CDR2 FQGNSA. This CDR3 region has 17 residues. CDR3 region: CASSLVAGGTGANVLTF. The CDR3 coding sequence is TGTGCCAGCAGCTTAGTGGCAGGGGGGACTGGGGCCAACGTCCTGACTTTC.

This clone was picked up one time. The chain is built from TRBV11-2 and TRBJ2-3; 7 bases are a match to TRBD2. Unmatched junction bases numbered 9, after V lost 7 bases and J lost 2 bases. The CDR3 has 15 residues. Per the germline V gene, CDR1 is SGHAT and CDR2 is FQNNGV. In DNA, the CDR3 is TGTGCCAGCAACCAGGGTAGCGGGTACACAGATACGCAGTATTTT. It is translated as CASNQGSGYTDTQYF.

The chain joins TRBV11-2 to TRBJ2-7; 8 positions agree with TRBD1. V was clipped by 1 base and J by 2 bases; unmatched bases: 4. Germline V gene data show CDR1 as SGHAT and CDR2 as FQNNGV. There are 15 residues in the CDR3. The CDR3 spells CASSLADRGPYEQYF. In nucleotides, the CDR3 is TGTGCCAGCAGCTTAGCAGACAGGGGACCCTACGAGCAGTACTTC. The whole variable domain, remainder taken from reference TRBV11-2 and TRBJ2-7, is EAGVAQSPRYKIIEKRQSVAFWCNPISGHATLYWYQQILGQGPKLLIQFQNNGVVDDSQLPKDRFSAERLKGVDSTLKIQPAKLEDSAVYLCASSLADRGPYEQYFGPGTRLTVT.

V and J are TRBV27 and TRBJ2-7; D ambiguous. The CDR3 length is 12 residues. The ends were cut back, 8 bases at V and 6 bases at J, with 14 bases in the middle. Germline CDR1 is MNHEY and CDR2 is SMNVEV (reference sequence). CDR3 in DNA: TGTGCCAGCGGCTCCGAACCATCCGAGCAGTACTTC. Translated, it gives CASGSEPSEQYF.

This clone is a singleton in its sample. CDR3 amino acids: CASSSGQRREQYF. DNA for the CDR3: TGTGCCAGCAGCTCCGGACAACGGCGGGAGCAGTACTTC. The chain uses TRBV5-8 and TRBJ2-7; D is possibly TRBD1 (5 bases). Germline assignment: CDR1 SGHTS and CDR2 YDEGEE. Trimming shortened V by 3 bases and J by 7 bases, and 14 bases separated the two germline ends. The CDR3 totals 13 residues.

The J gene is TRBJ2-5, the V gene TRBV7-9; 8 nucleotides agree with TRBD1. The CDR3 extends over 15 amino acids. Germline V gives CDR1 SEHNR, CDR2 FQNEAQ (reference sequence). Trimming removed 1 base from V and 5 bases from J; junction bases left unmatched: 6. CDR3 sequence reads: CASSLGQGAGETQYF. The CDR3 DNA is TGTGCCAGCAGCTTAGGTCAGGGGGCAGGCGAGACCCAGTACTTC.

The CDR3 spells CASSDDSLPPRNEQFF. CDR3 coding DNA: TGTGCCAGCAGCGACGACTCCCTCCCTCCTCGCAATGAGCAGTTCTTC. The rearrangement joins TRBV27 to TRBJ2-1; D unresolved. Germline CDR1 and CDR2: MNHEY and SMNVEV (reference sequence). The V end was cut by 6 bases, the J end by 6 bases, with 21 bases between. There are 16 residues in the CDR3.

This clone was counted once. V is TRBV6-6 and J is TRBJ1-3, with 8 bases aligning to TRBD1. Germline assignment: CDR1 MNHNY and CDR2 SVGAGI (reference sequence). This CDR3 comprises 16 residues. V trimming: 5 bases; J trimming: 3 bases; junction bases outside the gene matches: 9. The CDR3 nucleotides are TGTGCCAGCAGTCAAGACAGGGGAAGCTATGGAAACACCATATATTTT. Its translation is CASSQDRGSYGNTIYF.

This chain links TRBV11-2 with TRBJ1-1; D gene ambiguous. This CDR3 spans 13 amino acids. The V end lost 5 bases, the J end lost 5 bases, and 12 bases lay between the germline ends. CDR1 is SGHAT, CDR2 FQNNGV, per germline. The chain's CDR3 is CASSLRLGTEAFF. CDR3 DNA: TGTGCCAGCAGCCTCCGCCTGGGGACTGAAGCTTTCTTT.

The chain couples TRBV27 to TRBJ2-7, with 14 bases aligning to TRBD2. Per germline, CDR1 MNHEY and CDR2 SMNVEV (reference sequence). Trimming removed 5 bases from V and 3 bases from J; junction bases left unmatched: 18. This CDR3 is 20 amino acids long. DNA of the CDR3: TGTGCCAGCAGTCCAGGACTAGCGGGGGGCCGAGGATTAAATAACTACGAGCAGTACTTC. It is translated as CASSPGLAGGRGLNNYEQYF.

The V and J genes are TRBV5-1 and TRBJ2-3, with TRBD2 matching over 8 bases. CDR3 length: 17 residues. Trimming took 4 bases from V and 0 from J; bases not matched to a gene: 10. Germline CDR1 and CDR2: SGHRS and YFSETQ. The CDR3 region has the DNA TGCGCCAGCAGCGGGTCCCGGGGGGGCTTTAGCACAGATACGCAGTATTTT. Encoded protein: CASSGSRGGFSTDTQYF.

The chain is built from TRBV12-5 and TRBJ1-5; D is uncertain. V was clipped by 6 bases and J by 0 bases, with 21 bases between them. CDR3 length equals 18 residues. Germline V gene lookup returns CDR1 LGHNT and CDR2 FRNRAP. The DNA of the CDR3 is TGTGCTAGTGGCCCCAGTAGGGCAGGCCATAATAGCAATCAGCCCCAGCATTTT. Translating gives CASGPSRAGHNSNQPQHF.

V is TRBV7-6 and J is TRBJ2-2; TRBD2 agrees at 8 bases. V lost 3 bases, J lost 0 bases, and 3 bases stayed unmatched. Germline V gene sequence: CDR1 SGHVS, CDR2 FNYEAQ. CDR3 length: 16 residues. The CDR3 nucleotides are TGTGCCAGCAGCTTCGTAGCGGGAACGAACACCGGGGAGCTGTTTTTT. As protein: CASSFVAGTNTGELFF.

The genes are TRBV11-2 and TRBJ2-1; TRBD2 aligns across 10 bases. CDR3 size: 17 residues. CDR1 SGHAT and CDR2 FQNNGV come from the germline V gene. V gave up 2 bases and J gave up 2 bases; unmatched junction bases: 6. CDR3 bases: TGTGCCAGCAGCTTACTGGGACTAGCGCGTACCTACAATGAGCAGTTCTTC. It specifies CASSLLGLARTYNEQFF. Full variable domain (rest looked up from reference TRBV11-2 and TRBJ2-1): EAGVAQSPRYKIIEKRQSVAFWCNPISGHATLYWYQQILGQGPKLLIQFQNNGVVDDSQLPKDRFSAERLKGVDSTLKIQPAKLEDSAVYLCASSLLGLARTYNEQFFGPGTRLTVL.

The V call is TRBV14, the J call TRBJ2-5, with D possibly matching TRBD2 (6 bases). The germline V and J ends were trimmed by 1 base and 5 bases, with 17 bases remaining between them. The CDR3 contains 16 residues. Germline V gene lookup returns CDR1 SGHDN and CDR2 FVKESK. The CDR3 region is CASSQGLGFESETQYF. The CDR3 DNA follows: TGTGCCAGCAGCCAAGGACTAGGGTTCGAGTCGGAGACCCAGTACTTC.